The clone carrying this TCR beta chain was detected once. This sample was included in a study of chemoradiotherapy in HPV16-positive cancers. The CDR3 consists of 16 residues. CDR1 SGHRS and CDR2 YFSETQ come from the germline V gene. The junction had 9 bases not matched to a gene; V was cut back by 0 bases and J by 5 bases. Sequenced by immunoSEQ multiplex PCR; TCRdb stores in-frame clones only, minus some. The repertoire has over 3,500 clones, 90% of them found once; the top ten carry around 2.8%. The clonotype originates from a human donor with HPV-associated anogenital cancer. The biological material was taken from a patient who underwent chemoradiotherapy. This chain connects TRBV5-1 to TRBJ1-2; 8 nucleotides line up with TRBD1. The CDR3 here is CASSLDGQGISYGYTF. CDR3 DNA: TGCGCCAGCAGCTTGGACGGACAGGGAATTTCGTATGGCTACACCTTC.